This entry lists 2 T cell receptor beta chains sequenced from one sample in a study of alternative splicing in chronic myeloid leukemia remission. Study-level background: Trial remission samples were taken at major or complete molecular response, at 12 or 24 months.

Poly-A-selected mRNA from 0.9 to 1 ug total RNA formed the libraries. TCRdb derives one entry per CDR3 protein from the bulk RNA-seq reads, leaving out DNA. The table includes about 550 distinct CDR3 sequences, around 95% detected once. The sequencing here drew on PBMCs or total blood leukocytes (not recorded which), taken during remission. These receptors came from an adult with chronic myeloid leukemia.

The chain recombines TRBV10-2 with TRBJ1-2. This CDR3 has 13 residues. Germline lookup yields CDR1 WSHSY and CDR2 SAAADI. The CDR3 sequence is CASSESYAPGYTF.

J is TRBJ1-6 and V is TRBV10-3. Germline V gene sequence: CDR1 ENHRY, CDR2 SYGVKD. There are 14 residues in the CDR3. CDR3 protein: CAIRQGAYNSPLHF.